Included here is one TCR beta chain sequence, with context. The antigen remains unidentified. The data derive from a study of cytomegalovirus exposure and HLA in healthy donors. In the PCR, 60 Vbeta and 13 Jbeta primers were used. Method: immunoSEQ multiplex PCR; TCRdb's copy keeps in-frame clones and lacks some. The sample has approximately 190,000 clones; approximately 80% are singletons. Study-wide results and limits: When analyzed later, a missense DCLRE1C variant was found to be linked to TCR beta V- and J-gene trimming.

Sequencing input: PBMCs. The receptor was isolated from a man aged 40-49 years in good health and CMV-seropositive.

In nucleotides, the CDR3 is TGTGCCAGTAGCGGACAGGCGGTTAGCTCCTACGAGCAGTACTTC. This codes for CASSGQAVSSYEQYF. The V call is TRBV19, the J call TRBJ2-7; 7 nucleotides line up with TRBD1. Germline V gene lookup returns CDR1 LNHDA and CDR2 SQIVND (reference sequence). J lost 0 bases, V lost 6 bases, and 8 bases had no gene match. There are 15 residues in the CDR3.